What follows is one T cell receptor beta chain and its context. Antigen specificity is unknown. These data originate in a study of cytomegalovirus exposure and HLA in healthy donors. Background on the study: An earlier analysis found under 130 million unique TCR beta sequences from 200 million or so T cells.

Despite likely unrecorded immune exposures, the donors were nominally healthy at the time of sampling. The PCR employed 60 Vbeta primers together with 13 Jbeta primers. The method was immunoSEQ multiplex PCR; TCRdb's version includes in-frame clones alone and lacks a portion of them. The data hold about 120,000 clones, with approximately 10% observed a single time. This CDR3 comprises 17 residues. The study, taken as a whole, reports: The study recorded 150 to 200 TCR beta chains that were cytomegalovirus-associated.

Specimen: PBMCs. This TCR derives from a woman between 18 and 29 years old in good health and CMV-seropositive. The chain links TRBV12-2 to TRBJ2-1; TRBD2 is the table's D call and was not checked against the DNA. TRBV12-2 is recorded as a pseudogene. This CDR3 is CASRSAFKSLSYNEQFF. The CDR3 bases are TGTGCAAGTCGCTCAGCGTTTAAATCTCTCTCCTACAATGAGCAGTTCTTC.